The present TCR beta chain was sequenced within a study of blood T cell repertoires in COVID-19 (dated by TCRdb to between 2020 and 2021). For context, the study as a whole: Samples covering the acute and convalescent phases of COVID-19 were provided by collaborators in the United States, Italy and Spain. The material from the prospective study consisted of cDNA or gDNA derived from T cells, B-cell-depleted T cells, or PBMCs. Subjects who had been exposed to COVID-19, were actively infected with it, or had recovered from it provided the deeply sampled blood TCRbeta repertoires that made up the dataset. The repertoires were made available in a free public database intended to serve as a resource for research on the immune response to SARS-CoV-2. The samples were drawn from two sources: the first 160 participants of the ongoing ImmuneRACE study, and 1,000 to 1,500 subjects contributed by 6 global collaborators. Sample metadata almost always included a de-identified subject ID, COVID-19 status, age in years and sex. Where available, HLA class I and class II types were taken from metadata supplied by the sample provider and were not determined by assay-based typing.

TCRbeta CDR3 regions were amplified from genomic DNA using the immunoSEQ Assay, a bias-controlled multiplex PCR. On the study's bioinformatics: Nucleated cell counts per sample were estimated from amplification of reference gene primers within the assay. To quantify the absolute abundance of each unique TCRbeta CDR3 rearrangement, sequence reads were collapsed and filtered. For each sample, productive Simpson clonality was calculated as the square root of Simpson's diversity index across productive rearrangements. Held by TCRdb, this immuneACCESS table contains in-frame sequences only and omits some clones. Under half of the omission traces to an unresolved V gene where checked; the cause of the rest is unknown. V, J and clone size derive from that table, while D and trimming were established from the DNA sequence. The sample table holds nearly 350,000 clones, of which 85% to 90% were seen once. The ten largest make up 6% to 8.5% of the sample.

The research as a whole found: The quantity of clinical and demographic metadata differed by source and by participant and was supplied without curation.

With respect to this clone: Its target antigen remains unknown. No clone much larger than this one lies a single base away; base qualities are absent.

One collaborating source in Seattle enrolled patients while the patients were actively infected and followed the patients over time throughout the course of disease. Each collaborating institution followed its own protocols to collect whole blood in K2EDTA tubes. For TCRbeta analysis, collaborators shipped samples in one of three forms: frozen whole blood, isolated PBMCs, or DNA extracted from either of those sample types. Specimen: peripheral blood. The TCR originated in a woman aged 70-85 years with COVID-19, enrolled during active disease.

The nucleotide sequence is TGTGCCAGCAGCCAGGCCCCAGCGGGGGGGCAGGATGAGCAGTTCTTC. The translation is CASSQAPAGGQDEQFF. Here the chain combines TRBV11-2 and TRBJ2-1; TRBD2 fits 10 bases in the junction. V has 5 bases trimmed and J has 8 bases trimmed; junction bases matching no gene number 12. The CDR3 contains 16 residues, cysteine and phenylalanine counted. Just CDR3 DNA is preserved here, 48 bases in frame from base 1. Per the germline V gene, SGHAT is the CDR1 and FQNNGV is the CDR2.